The rows below give T cell receptor beta chains drawn from one sample of a study of memory CD4+ T cells and cytomegalovirus serostatus. Clones were sequenced by immunoSEQ multiplex PCR, and TCRdb holds only the in-frame ones, with some missing. The sample shows 40,000 to 55,000 clones, approximately 82% of them seen only once. The sequenced material came from memory CD4+ T cells from blood. All receptors derive from an adult in good health and CMV-seronegative. The CDR3 runs from the conserved cysteine through the conserved F or W. A D gene is named only where the DNA matches it firmly. Expanded clones are given a class, and other clones once, few, many or no size at all.

clone size	V gene	J gene	D gene	CDR3 DNA	CDR3 protein
-	TRBV5-1	TRBJ1-1	TRBD1	TGCGCCAGGACAGGGAAGGGGACTGAAGCTTTCTTT	CARTGKGTEAFF
-	TRBV11-2	TRBJ1-1	TRBD1	TGTGCCAGCAGCCGAGGACAGGTCCAGAACACTGAAGCTTTCTTT	CASSRGQVQNTEAFF
-	TRBV5-1	TRBJ2-1	TRBD1	TGCGCCAGCAGCCCGGGACAGGGTTCCTACAATGAGCAGTTCTTC	CASSPGQGSYNEQFF
-	TRBV2	TRBJ1-4	TRBD1	TGTGCCAGCAGGACAGGGGGTAATGAAAAACTGTTTTTT	CASRTGGNEKLFF
-	TRBV29-1	TRBJ2-3	-	TGCAGCGTGACCCCTGCCAAGCTAAGCACAGATACGCAGTATTTT	CSVTPAKLSTDTQYF
-	TRBV5-1	TRBJ2-7	-	TGCGCCAGCAGCTCGGGACCACAGGCGACCTACGAGCAGTACTTC	CASSSGPQATYEQYF
medium-sized	TRBV5-6	TRBJ1-2	-	TGTGCCAGCAGCTTGTACGTTGGCAGCCACTACTATGGCTACACCTTC	CASSLYVGSHYYGYTF
few	TRBV6-5	TRBJ2-7	-	TGTGCCAGCAGTTACCTTGGGCCCCTCGACGAGCAGTACTTC	CASSYLGPLDEQYF
-	TRBV25-1	TRBJ1-4	-	TGTGCCAGCAGTGAAGAGGGAAGCGGAGAAAAACTGTTTTTT	CASSEEGSGEKLFF
-	TRBV29-1	TRBJ1-5	-	TGCAGCGTTGAAACGAACCTCGCACAGAGGTCTAGCAATCAGCCCCAGCATTTT	CSVETNLAQRSSNQPQHF
-	TRBV28	TRBJ1-2	-	TGTGCCAGCAGTTCCGGGGGGTTCTATGGCTACACCTTC	CASSSGGFYGYTF
-	TRBV2	TRBJ1-4	-	TGTGCCAGCAGTGAAGCCCCATTCTCCCACTCGTTTTTT	CASSEAPFSHSFF
few	TRBV5-1	TRBJ1-1	TRBD1	TGCGCCAGCAGCCCTAGACAGGGGGGGAGCACTGAAGCTTTCTTT	CASSPRQGGSTEAFF
-	TRBV2	TRBJ2-3	-	TGTGCCAGCAGTCTACGACTCGGGACAGATACGCAGTATTTT	CASSLRLGTDTQYF
-	TRBV2	TRBJ1-1	-	TGTGCCAGCACCGCGGGAGTGAGAGTCACTGAAGCTTTCTTT	CASTAGVRVTEAFF
-	TRBV7-7	TRBJ2-1	TRBD1	TGTGCTAGCAGCTTAGCGCTCGGGACAGTCAATGAGCAGTTCTTC	CASSLALGTVNEQFF
-	TRBV30	TRBJ1-5	-	TGTGCCTGGAGTAGAAGGGGGGGAGGGGACCAGCCCCAGCATTTT	CAWSRRGGGDQPQHF
-	TRBV5-1	TRBJ1-2	TRBD1	TGCGCCAGCAGCCCCGGGACAGGGCGCTTGGACTATGGCTACACCTTC	CASSPGTGRLDYGYTF
-	TRBV7-3	TRBJ2-6	TRBD1	TGTGCCAGCAGCCATTCCCGGGACAGTGGCGGGGCCAACGTCCTGACTTTC	CASSHSRDSGGANVLTF
-	TRBV6-1	TRBJ1-2	TRBD1	TGTGCCAGCAGTGTCCAGGGGGCTGCCTATGGCTACACCTTC	CASSVQGAAYGYTF
-	TRBV18	TRBJ1-3	-	TGTGCCAGCTCACTGAACGCGATGACGGGCGGGGACACCATATATTTT	CASSLNAMTGGDTIYF
-	TRBV27	TRBJ2-4	TRBD2	TGTGCCAGCAGTCCTCTAGCGGCCCTAGGCAAAAACATTCAGTACTTC	CASSPLAALGKNIQYF
once	TRBV7-8	TRBJ1-1	-	TGTGCCAGCAGCTTAGGGGCGAGCACTGAAGCTTTCTTT	CASSLGASTEAFF
-	TRBV7-2	TRBJ1-6	-	TGTGCCAGCAGAGAAAAGTTGAGCTCCTATAATTCACCCCTCCACTTT	CASREKLSSYNSPLHF
-	TRBV30	TRBJ1-2	-	TGTGCCTGGAGTGTAGTCAGGCCTTTCTATGGCTACACCTTC	CAWSVVRPFYGYTF
once	TRBV7-2	TRBJ1-5	-	TGTGCCAGCAGCTCCCTCTATCAGCCCCAGCATTTT	CASSSLYQPQHF
-	TRBV5-6	TRBJ2-3	TRBD1	TGTGCCAGCAGAGAACGGGACAGGGGGCATACGCAGTATTTT	CASRERDRGHTQYF
few	TRBV9	TRBJ1-6	-	TGTGCCAGCAGCGTAGATCAGGGTTCACCCCTCCACTTT	CASSVDQGSPLHF
-	TRBV5-1	TRBJ2-7	TRBD1	TGCGCCAGCAGCTCAGGGGGCGAGCAGTACTTC	CASSSGGEQYF
once	TRBV27	TRBJ1-6	-	TGTGCCAGCAGCTTAGAGAGGCGGGATTCACCCCTCCACTTT	CASSLERRDSPLHF
few	TRBV5-4	TRBJ1-2	-	TGTGCCAGCAGCTTGGCCGGTCGCCACAACACAGGGTGCACCTTC	CASSLAGRHNTGCTF
-	TRBV2	TRBJ2-5	-	TGTGCCAGCAGTGAAGCAGAGACCCAGTACTTC	CASSEAETQYF
-	TRBV18	TRBJ2-5	-	TGTGCCAGCTCACCTAAAGAGACCCAGTACTTC	CASSPKETQYF
-	TRBV7-2	TRBJ1-1	-	TGTGCCAGCAGCGCTAGGGCAGGGGTCACTGAAGCTTTCTTT	CASSARAGVTEAFF
-	TRBV9	TRBJ2-6	TRBD1	TGTGCCAGCAGCCCGCGAGGGACAGGGGATTCTGGGGCCAACGTCCTGACTTTC	CASSPRGTGDSGANVLTF
few	TRBV6-6	TRBJ1-5	TRBD1	TGTGCCAGCAGTGACCCTGACAGGGTTGATCAGCCCCAGCATTTT	CASSDPDRVDQPQHF